This TCR beta chain was recovered during a study of cytotoxic CD8 clonotypes in ibrutinib-treated CLL. The intended depth for sequencing was 1 in 200,000 to 1 in 1 million T cells. TCRdb keeps only in-frame clones here, not all; method: immunoSEQ multiplex PCR. Among about 130,000 clones listed, around 80% were seen once. Around 2 micrograms of genomic DNA from cryopreserved PBMCs went into TCR beta libraries. A remark on this clone: No antigen is known for it.

Study-wide results and caveats: Treatment saw public clonotypes, which were uncommon, either contract or stay stable. Age-matched healthy donor levels were exceeded by baseline clonality, which tracked circulating CD8+ T-cell counts.

V gave up 2 bases and J gave up 7 bases; unmatched junction bases: 14. The CDR3 length is 16 residues. Germline V lookup: CDR1 SGHTS, CDR2 YDEGEE. The sequences come from PBMCs, collected after 12 months of ibrutinib treatment. The chain employs TRBV5-8 and TRBJ1-2; 7 positions match TRBD1. This clonotype originated in a human donor with chronic lymphocytic leukemia. Written as DNA, the CDR3 is TGTGCCAGCAGCTTTGGTTACAAGGGGGCGCGCTTTGGCTACACCTTC. Its protein is CASSFGYKGARFGYTF.